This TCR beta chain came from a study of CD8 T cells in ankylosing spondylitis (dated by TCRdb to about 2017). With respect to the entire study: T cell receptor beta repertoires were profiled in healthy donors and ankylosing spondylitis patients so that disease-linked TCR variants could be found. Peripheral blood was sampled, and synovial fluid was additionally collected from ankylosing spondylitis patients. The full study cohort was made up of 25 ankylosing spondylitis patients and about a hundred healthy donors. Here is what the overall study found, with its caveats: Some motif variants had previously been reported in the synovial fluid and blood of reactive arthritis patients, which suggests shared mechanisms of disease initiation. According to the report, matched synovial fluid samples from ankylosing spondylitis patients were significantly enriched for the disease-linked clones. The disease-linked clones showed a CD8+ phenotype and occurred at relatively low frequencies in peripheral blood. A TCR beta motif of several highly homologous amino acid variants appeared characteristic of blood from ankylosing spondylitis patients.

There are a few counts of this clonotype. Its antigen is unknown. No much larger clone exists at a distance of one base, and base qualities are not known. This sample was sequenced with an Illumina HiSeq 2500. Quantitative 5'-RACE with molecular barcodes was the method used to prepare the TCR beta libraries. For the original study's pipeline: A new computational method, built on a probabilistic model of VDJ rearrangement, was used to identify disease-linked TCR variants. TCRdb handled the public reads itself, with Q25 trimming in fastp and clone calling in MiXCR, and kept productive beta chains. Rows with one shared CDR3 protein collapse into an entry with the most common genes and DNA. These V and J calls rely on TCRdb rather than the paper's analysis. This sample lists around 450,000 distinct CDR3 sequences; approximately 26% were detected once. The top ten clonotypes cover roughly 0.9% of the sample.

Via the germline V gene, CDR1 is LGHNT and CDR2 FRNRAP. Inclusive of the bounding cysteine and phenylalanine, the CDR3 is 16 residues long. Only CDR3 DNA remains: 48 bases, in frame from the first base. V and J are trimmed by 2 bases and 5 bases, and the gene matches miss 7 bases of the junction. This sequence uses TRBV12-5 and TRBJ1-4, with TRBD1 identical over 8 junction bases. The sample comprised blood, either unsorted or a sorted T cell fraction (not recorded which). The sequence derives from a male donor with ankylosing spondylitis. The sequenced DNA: TGTGCTAGTGGTTTGTACCGGACAGGGACCAATGAAAAACTGTTTTTT. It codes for CASGLYRTGTNEKLFF.